The 10 T cell receptor beta chains in this list originate from one sample, sequenced in a study of T cells in Graves' hyperthyroidism and ophthalmopathy. Amplification of TCR beta CDR3 regions was performed using RNA transcripts as template. When the TCR CDR3 underwent first-round RT-PCR, the HTBI primer set was used. Via MiXCR, TCRdb re-called the multiplex PCR reads, giving one row per CDR3 protein. The sample lists around 450,000 distinct CDR3 sequences, around 14% occurring once. The sample comprised blood. All receptors derive from a woman aged 18 to 35 with Graves' hyperthyroidism.

This clonotype was seen many times. The chain joins TRBV30 to TRBJ1-6, with 7 nucleotides matching TRBD1. Trimming removed 5 bases from V and 7 bases from J; junction bases left unmatched: 8. The germline V gene encodes CDR1 GTSNPN and CDR2 SVGIG (reference sequence). The CDR3 spans 14 residues. CDR3: CAWQGDSRNSPLHF. The DNA of the CDR3 is TGTGCCTGGCAGGGGGACAGTCGGAATTCACCCCTCCACTTT. Variable domain in full (rest from reference TRBV30 and TRBJ1-6): SQTIHQWPATLVQPVGSPLSLECTVEGTSNPNLYWYRQAAGRGLQLLFYSVGIGQISSEVPQNLSASRPQDRQFILSSKKLLLSDSGFYLCAWQGDSRNSPLHFGNGTRLTVT.

This clonotype has ten or more counts. The rearrangement joins TRBV28 to TRBJ2-7; possible D gene TRBD2, 6 bases. The CDR3 is made up of 13 amino acids. Germline values: CDR1 MDHEN, CDR2 SYDVKM. The V and J ends lost 8 bases and 5 bases respectively, with 16 bases between them. DNA for the CDR3: TGTGCCAGCTACGGGGGAGTGAAAGACGAGCAGTACTTC. Its translation is CASYGGVKDEQYF.

The chain combines TRBV7-3 with TRBJ2-3; D may be TRBD1 (6 bases). V lost 5 bases and J 2 bases, leaving 17 bases between the germline ends. This CDR3 is built from 16 residues. From germline, CDR1 is SGHTA and CDR2 FQGTGA. The CDR3 region has the DNA TGTGCCAGCAGCGAAGGGGGACGCCGCGTCACAGATACGCAGTATTTT. This translates into CASSEGGRRVTDTQYF.

Ten or more counts support this clonotype. The V gene is TRBV20-1, the J gene TRBJ1-5; TRBD1 matches 8 bases. Trimming removed 4 bases from V and 7 bases from J; junction bases left unmatched: 6. The germline V gene encodes CDR1 DFQATT and CDR2 SNEGSKA (reference sequence). The CDR3 sequence is 13 residues long. CDR3 in DNA: TGCAGTGCTAAACCGACAGGGGACCAGCCCCAGCATTTT. It is translated as CSAKPTGDQPQHF.

This clonotype was observed many times. This chain uses TRBV20-1 with TRBJ1-1, with 8 bases aligning to TRBD1. Germline V gives CDR1 DFQATT, CDR2 SNEGSKA (reference sequence). CDR3 length equals 14 residues. J was trimmed by 2 bases and V by 2 bases; bases with no gene match: 4. This chain's CDR3 is CSARPGTGNTEAFF. In DNA, the CDR3 is TGCAGTGCTAGACCCGGGACAGGTAACACTGAAGCTTTCTTT.

Regarding this clonotype: A much larger clone is a single base away; this may be a read error. The chain links TRBV12-3 or TRBV12-4 to TRBJ1-5; D unclear. The CDR3 runs to 14 residues. The CDR3 region is CASSLALANQSQHF. In nucleotides, the CDR3 is TGTGCCAGCAGTTTAGCACTAGCGAATCAGTCCCAGCATTTT.

This clonotype appeared many times. V is TRBV12-3 or TRBV12-4 and J is TRBJ2-2, with no clear D. Trimming took off 4 bases at V and 6 bases at J, with 6 bases between the two ends. The CDR3 is made up of 12 amino acids. Here the CDR3 DNA reads TGTGCCAGCAGTTGGGTGGCCGGGGAGCTGTTTTTT. It codes for CASSWVAGELFF.

Details on this clonotype: With a much larger clone just one base away, this may be a read error. This chain links TRBV5-1 with TRBJ2-1; 7 bases line up with TRBD2. CDR3 size: 18 residues. The germline CDR1 and CDR2 sequences are SGHRS and YFSETQ. CDR3 sequence reads: CTSSLAVLAEVYLNEQFF. DNA for the CDR3: TGCACCAGCAGCTTGGCGGTGCTAGCGGAGGTATACCTGAATGAGCAGTTCTTC.

The genes are TRBV4-1 and TRBJ2-2; TRBD1 matches at 7 bases. Trimming removed 4 bases from V and 7 bases from J; junction bases left unmatched: 12. Germline assignment: CDR1 MGHRA and CDR2 YSYEKL. The CDR3 has 16 residues. The CDR3 DNA is TGCGCCAGCAGCCTGGGGCGAGGACAGGTCCTCGGGGAGCTGTTTTTT. Its protein product is CASSLGRGQVLGELFF.

This clonotype was counted ten times or more. The chain employs TRBV12-5 and TRBJ2-1; D is unclear. Germline values: CDR1 LGHNT, CDR2 FRNRAP. There are 13 residues in the CDR3. The V and J ends lost 0 bases and 8 bases respectively, with 8 bases between them. This CDR3 reads CASGLVLEYEQFF. CDR3 sequence (DNA): TGTGCTAGTGGTTTGGTACTCGAGTATGAGCAGTTCTTC.